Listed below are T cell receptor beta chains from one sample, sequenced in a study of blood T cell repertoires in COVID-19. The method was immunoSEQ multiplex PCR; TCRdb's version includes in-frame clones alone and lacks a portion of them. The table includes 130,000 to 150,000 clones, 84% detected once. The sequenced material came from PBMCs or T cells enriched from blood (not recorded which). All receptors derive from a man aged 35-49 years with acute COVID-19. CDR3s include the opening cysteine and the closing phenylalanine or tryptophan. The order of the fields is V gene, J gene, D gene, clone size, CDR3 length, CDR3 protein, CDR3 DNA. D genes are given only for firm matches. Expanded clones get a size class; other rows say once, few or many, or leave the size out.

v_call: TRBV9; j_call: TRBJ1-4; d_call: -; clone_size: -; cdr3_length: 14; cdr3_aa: CASSPGRHREKLFF; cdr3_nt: TGTGCCAGCAGCCCGGGGAGGCACCGTGAAAAACTGTTTTTT
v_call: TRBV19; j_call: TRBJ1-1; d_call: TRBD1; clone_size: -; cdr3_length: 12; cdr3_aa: CASRRDRLEAFF; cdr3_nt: TGTGCCAGTAGACGGGACAGGCTTGAAGCTTTCTTT
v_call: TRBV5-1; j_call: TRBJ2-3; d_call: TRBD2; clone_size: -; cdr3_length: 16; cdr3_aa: CASSFTSSGGSDTQYF; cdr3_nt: TGCGCCAGCAGCTTTACGTCTAGCGGGGGGTCAGATACGCAGTATTTT
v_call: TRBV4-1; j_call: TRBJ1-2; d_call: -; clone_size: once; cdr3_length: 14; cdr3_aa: CASRGYGQRYGYTF; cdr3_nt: TGCGCCAGCAGAGGTTATGGACAGCGCTATGGCTACACCTTC
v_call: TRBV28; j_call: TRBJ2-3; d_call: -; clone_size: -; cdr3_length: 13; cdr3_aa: CASRELGGDTQYF; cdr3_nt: TGTGCCAGCAGGGAGTTGGGGGGAGATACGCAGTATTTT
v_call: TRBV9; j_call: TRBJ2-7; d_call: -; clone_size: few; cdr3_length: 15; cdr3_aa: CASSPRPFLSGEQYF; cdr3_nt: TGTGCCAGCAGCCCTCGACCATTCCTTTCGGGAGAGCAGTACTTC
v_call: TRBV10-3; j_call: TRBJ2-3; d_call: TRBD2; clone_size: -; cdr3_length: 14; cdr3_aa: CASSGGGSTDTQYF; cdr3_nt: TGTGCCTCTAGCGGGGGTGGTAGCACAGATACGCAGTATTTT
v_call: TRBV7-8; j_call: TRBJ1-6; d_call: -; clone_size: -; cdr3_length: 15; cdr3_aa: CASSLGQGNNSPLHF; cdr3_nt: TGTGCCAGCAGCTTAGGTCAGGGAAATAATTCACCCCTCCACTTT
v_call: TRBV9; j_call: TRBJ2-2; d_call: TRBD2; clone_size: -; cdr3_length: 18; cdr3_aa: CASSVEQGGEVNTGELFF; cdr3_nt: TGTGCCAGCAGCGTAGAGCAGGGAGGGGAGGTGAACACCGGGGAGCTGTTTTTT
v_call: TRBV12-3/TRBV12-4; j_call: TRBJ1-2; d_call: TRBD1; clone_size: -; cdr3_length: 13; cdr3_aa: CASSPGQDGGYTF; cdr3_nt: TGTGCCAGCAGCCCCGGACAGGATGGCGGCTACACCTTC
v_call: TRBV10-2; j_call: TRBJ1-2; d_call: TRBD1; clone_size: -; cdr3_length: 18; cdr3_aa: CASSEGPRGRISNYGYTF; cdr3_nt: TGCGCCAGCAGTGAGGGCCCTAGGGGGCGTATTTCTAACTATGGCTACACCTTC
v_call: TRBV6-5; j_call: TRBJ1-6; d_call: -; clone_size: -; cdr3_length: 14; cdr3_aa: CASGRTAYNSPLHF; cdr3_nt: TGTGCCAGCGGCCGGACAGCCTATAATTCACCCCTCCACTTT